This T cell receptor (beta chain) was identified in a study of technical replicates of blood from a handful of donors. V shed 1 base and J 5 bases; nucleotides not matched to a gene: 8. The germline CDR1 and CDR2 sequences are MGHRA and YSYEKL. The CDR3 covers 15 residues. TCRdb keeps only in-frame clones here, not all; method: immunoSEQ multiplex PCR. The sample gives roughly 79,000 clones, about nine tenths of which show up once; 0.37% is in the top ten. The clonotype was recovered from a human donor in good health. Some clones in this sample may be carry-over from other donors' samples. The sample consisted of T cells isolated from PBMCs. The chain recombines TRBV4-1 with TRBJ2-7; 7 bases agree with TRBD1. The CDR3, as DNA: TGCGCCAGCAGCCAAGTTACAGGGGTCAACAACGAGCAGTACTTC. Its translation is CASSQVTGVNNEQYF.